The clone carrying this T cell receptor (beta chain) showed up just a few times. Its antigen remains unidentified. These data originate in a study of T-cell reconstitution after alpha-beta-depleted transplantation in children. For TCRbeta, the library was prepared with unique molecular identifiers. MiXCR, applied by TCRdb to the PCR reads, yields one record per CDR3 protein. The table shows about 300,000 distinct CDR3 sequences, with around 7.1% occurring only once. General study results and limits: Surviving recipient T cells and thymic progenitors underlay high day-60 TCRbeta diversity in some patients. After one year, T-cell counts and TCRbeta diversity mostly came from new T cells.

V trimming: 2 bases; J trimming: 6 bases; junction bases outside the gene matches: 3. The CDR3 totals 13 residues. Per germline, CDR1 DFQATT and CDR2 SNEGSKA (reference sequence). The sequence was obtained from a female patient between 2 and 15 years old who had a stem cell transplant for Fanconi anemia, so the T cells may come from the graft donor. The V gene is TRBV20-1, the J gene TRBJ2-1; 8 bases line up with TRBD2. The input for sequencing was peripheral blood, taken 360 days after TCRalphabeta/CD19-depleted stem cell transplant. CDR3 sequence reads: CSARRTSSNEQFF. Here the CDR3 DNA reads TGCAGTGCTAGACGGACTAGCAGCAATGAGCAGTTCTTC.